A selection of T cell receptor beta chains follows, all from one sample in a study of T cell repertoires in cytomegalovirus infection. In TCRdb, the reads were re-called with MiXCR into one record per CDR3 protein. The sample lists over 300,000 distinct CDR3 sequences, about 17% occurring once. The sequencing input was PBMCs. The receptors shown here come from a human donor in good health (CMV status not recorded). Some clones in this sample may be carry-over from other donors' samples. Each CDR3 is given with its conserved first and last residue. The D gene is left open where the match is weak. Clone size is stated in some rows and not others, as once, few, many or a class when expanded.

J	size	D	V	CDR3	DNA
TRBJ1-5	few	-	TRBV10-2	CASNSGLGTQPQHF	TGCGCCAGCAACTCGGGCCTAGGTACTCAGCCCCAGCATTTT
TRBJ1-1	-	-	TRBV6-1	CASSEVTFF	TGTGCCAGCAGTGAAGTAACTTTCTTT
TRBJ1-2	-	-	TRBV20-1	CSAGGAGNNYGYTF	TGCAGTGCTGGCGGGGCAGGGAATAACTATGGCTACACCTTC
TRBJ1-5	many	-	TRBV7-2	CASSRYGGNSISNQPQHF	TGTGCCAGCAGCCGTTATGGTGGGAACAGCATTAGCAATCAGCCCCAGCATTTT
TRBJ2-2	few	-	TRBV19	CASSNSAGSGELFF	TGTGCCAGTAGTAATTCTGCAGGGAGCGGGGAGCTGTTTTTT
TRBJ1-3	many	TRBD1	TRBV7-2	CASSLKQGVANTIYF	TGTGCCAGCAGCTTAAAACAGGGGGTCGCAAACACCATATATTTT
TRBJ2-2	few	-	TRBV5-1	CASSLMARNTGELFF	TGCGCCAGCAGCTTGATGGCCCGTAACACCGGGGAGCTGTTTTTT
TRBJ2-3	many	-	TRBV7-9	CASSFMPGVQDTQYF	TGTGCCAGCAGCTTTATGCCGGGGGTCCAGGATACGCAGTATTTT
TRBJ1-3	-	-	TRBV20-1	CSGSGDSSGNTIYF	TGCAGTGGTTCGGGAGACTCCTCTGGAAACACCATATATTTT
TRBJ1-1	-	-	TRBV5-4	CASSLAAGETEAFF	TGTGCCAGCAGCTTGGCAGCAGGGGAAACTGAAGCTTTCTTT
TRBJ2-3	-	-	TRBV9	CASSAGDSNTQYF	TGTGCCAGCAGCGCGGGGGACTCCAATACGCAGTATTTT
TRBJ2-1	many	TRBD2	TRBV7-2	CASSLSSGGTYEQFF	TGTGCCAGCAGCTTATCTAGCGGGGGGACCTATGAGCAGTTCTTC
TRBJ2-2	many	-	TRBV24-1	CATSEGSRTGELFF	TGTGCCACCAGTGAGGGGTCTCGCACCGGGGAGCTGTTTTTT
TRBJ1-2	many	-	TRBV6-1	CASKGGRDYGYTF	TGTGCCAGCAAGGGCGGCAGGGACTATGGCTACACCTTC
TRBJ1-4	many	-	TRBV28	CASSPKTRAGEKLFF	TGTGCCAGCAGTCCGAAAACGAGGGCAGGTGAAAAACTGTTTTTT
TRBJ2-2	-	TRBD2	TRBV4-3	CASSQEFRLAGGKGTGELFF	TGCGCCAGCAGCCAAGAATTCCGGCTAGCGGGGGGCAAGGGCACCGGGGAGCTGTTTTTT
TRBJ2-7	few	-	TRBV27	CASRRGPAYEQYF	TGTGCCAGCCGCCGGGGCCCAGCCTACGAGCAGTACTTC
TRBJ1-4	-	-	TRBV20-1	CSARDQGQTNEKLFF	TGCAGTGCTAGAGATCAAGGGCAGACAAATGAAAAACTGTTTTTT
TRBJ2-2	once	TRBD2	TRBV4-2	CASSQETSGGPNTGELFF	TGTGCCAGCAGCCAAGAAACTAGCGGGGGGCCGAACACCGGGGAGCTGTTTTTT
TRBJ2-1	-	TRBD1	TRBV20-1	CSATRQGAGDNEQFF	TGCAGTGCTACCCGACAGGGGGCTGGTGACAATGAGCAGTTCTTC
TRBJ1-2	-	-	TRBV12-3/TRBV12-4	CASSAAGVPNYGYTF	TGTGCCAGCAGCGCTGCAGGAGTCCCTAACTATGGCTACACCTTC
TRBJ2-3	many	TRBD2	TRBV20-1	CSASPLAGVGDTQYF	TGCAGTGCTAGTCCCCTTGCGGGGGTGGGGGATACGCAGTATTTT
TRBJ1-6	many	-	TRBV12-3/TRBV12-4	CASSPHRESSYNSPLHF	TGTGCCAGCAGTCCCCACAGGGAGAGCTCCTATAATTCACCCCTCCACTTT
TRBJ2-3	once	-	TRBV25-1	CASSESGGDTQYF	TGTGCCAGCAGTGAATCCGGGGGAGATACGCAGTATTTT
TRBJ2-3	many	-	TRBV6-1	CASSEGLNGGADTQYF	TGTGCCAGCAGTGAAGGTCTCAATGGAGGGGCAGATACGCAGTATTTT
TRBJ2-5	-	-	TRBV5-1	CASSLFSRRTQYF	TGCGCCAGCAGCTTGTTCTCGAGGAGAACCCAGTACTTC
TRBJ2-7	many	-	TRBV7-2	CASSLGRAVTVSRPYEQYF	TGTGCCAGCAGCTTAGGCCGGGCGGTAACGGTCTCCCGCCCCTACGAGCAGTACTTC
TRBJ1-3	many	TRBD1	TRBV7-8	CASRQGSGNTIYF	TGTGCCAGTCGACAGGGCTCTGGAAACACCATATATTTT
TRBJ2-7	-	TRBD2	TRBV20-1	CSARDRIAGVYEQYF	TGCAGTGCTAGAGATCGGATAGCGGGGGTCTACGAGCAGTACTTC
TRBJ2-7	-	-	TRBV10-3	CAISDSLLKQYF	TGTGCCATCAGTGATTCCCTTCTGAAGCAGTACTTC
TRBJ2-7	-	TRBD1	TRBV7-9	CASSLAQGATEQYF	TGTGCCAGCAGCCTAGCACAGGGGGCCACCGAGCAGTACTTC
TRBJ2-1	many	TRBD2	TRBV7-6	CASSPNAGGSYNEQFF	TGTGCCAGCAGCCCGAACGCGGGGGGGTCCTACAATGAGCAGTTCTTC
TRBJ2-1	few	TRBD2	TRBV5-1	CASSPEQTSGGGYNEQFF	TGCGCCAGCAGCCCGGAACAGACTAGCGGGGGGGGATACAATGAGCAGTTCTTC
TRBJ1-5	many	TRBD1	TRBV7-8	CASSTRTGTFNQPQHF	TGTGCCAGCAGCACAAGGACAGGAACCTTTAATCAGCCCCAGCATTTT
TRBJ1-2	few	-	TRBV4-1	CASSQEATTSNYGYTF	TGCGCCAGCAGCCAAGAAGCGACAACCTCTAACTATGGCTACACCTTC
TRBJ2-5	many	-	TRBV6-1	CASSPGAATYQETQYF	TGTGCCAGCAGCCCGGGGGCGGCGACGTACCAAGAGACCCAGTACTTC
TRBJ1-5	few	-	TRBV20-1	CSAQIRRDIYQPQHF	TGCAGTGCCCAAATAAGACGGGACATATATCAGCCCCAGCATTTT
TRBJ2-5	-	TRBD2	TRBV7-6	CASSREVSGGSQETQYF	TGTGCCAGCAGCCGAGAAGTAAGCGGGGGGTCTCAAGAGACCCAGTACTTC
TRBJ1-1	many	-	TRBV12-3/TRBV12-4	CASRRNTEAFF	TGTGCCAGCCGGCGGAACACTGAAGCTTTCTTT
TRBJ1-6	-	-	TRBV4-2	CASSQDAGGDALHF	TGTGCCAGCAGCCAAGATGCTGGCGGGGATGCCCTCCACTTT
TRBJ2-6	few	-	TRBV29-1	CSVGNHSGANVLTF	TGCAGCGTTGGGAACCACTCTGGGGCCAACGTCCTGACTTTC
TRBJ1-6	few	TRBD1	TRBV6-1	CASSVTGDNSPLHF	TGTGCCAGCAGCGTGACAGGGGACAATTCACCCCTCCACTTT
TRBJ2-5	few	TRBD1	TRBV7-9	CASSEGQDHQETQYF	TGTGCCAGCAGCGAAGGACAGGACCATCAAGAGACCCAGTACTTC
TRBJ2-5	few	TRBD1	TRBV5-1	CASSLGQGSGKTQYF	TGCGCCAGCAGCTTGGGACAGGGAAGTGGAAAGACCCAGTACTTC
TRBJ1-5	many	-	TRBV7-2	CASSLTAGARIGNQPQHF	TGTGCCAGCAGCTTAACCGCAGGGGCCAGAATAGGCAATCAGCCCCAGCATTTT
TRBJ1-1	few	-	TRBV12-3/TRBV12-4	CASSIINTEAFF	TGTGCCAGCAGTATTATTAACACTGAAGCTTTCTTT
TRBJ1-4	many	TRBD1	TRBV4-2	CASSQDLPDRGTNEKLFF	TGTGCCAGCAGCCAAGACCTCCCTGACAGGGGCACCAATGAAAAACTGTTTTTT
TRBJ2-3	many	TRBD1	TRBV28	CASSQPYRGEDTDTQYF	TGTGCCAGCAGCCAACCTTACAGGGGGGAGGACACAGATACGCAGTATTTT
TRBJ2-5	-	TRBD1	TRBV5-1	CASSTDRGQWAQYF	TGCGCCAGCAGCACGGACAGGGGGCAGTGGGCCCAGTACTTC
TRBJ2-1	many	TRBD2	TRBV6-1	CASSGKRGGYNEQFF	TGTGCCAGCAGTGGGAAGCGGGGGGGTTACAATGAGCAGTTCTTC
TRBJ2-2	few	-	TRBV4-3	CASSQDLSPGELFF	TGCGCCAGCAGCCAAGATCTGAGTCCCGGGGAGCTGTTTTTT
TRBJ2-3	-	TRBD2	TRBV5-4	CASSPREADTQYF	TGTGCCAGCAGCCCCCGGGAGGCAGATACGCAGTATTTT
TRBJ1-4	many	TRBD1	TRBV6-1	CASTKTGTTTNEKLFF	TGTGCCAGCACTAAGACAGGGACCACAACTAATGAAAAACTGTTTTTT
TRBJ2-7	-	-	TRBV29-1	CSASGASSSYEQYF	TGCAGCGCCTCCGGGGCGTCAAGCTCCTACGAGCAGTACTTC
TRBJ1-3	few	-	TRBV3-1	CASSQDISPGNTIYF	TGTGCCAGCAGCCAAGATATCAGTCCTGGAAACACCATATATTTT